These T cell receptor beta chains were read from a single sample in a study of T-cell reconstitution after alpha-beta-depleted transplantation in children. TCRdb re-analysed the PCR reads in MiXCR, keeping a single row per CDR3 protein. The sample gives about 370,000 distinct CDR3 sequences, roughly 22% of which show up once; 3.5% to 4% is in the top ten. The material sequenced was PBMCs from the stem cell graft donor, taken from the stem cell graft. Receptor source: a human donor who donated a stem cell graft to a child with acute myeloid leukemia. The CDR3 runs from the conserved cysteine through the conserved F or W. Fields, in order: V gene, clone size, D gene, J gene, CDR3 DNA, CDR3 protein. The D gene is left open where the match is weak. The listing skips clone size in some rows; elsewhere it reads once, few, many or a size class.

v_call: TRBV7-2; clone_size: few; d_call: -; j_call: TRBJ2-1; cdr3_nt: TGTGCCAGCAGCTTACTGTGGCCGTCCGGGCATGAGCAGTTCTTC; cdr3_aa: CASSLLWPSGHEQFF
v_call: TRBV18; clone_size: -; d_call: TRBD2; j_call: TRBJ2-7; cdr3_nt: TGTGCCAGCTCACCGGGGTTGCGGGAGGTGGCGCAGTACTTC; cdr3_aa: CASSPGLREVAQYF
v_call: TRBV10-3; clone_size: few; d_call: -; j_call: TRBJ1-4; cdr3_nt: TGTGCCATCAGTGAGAGGGGGGCAACTAATGAAAAACTGTTTTTT; cdr3_aa: CAISERGATNEKLFF
v_call: TRBV9; clone_size: -; d_call: -; j_call: TRBJ2-1; cdr3_nt: TGTGCCAGCAGCGTAGGGGGGGCGGATAGCTCCTACAATGAGCAGTTCTTC; cdr3_aa: CASSVGGADSSYNEQFF
v_call: TRBV7-2; clone_size: few; d_call: -; j_call: TRBJ2-3; cdr3_nt: TGTGCCAGCAGCGCTTCTAGCACAGATACGCAGTATTTT; cdr3_aa: CASSASSTDTQYF
v_call: TRBV20-1; clone_size: many; d_call: -; j_call: TRBJ2-7; cdr3_nt: TGCAGTGTTTCCCCGGGAGAAGACTACGAGCAGTACTTC; cdr3_aa: CSVSPGEDYEQYF
v_call: TRBV12-3/TRBV12-4; clone_size: many; d_call: TRBD1; j_call: TRBJ1-2; cdr3_nt: TGTGCCAGCAGTTTAGACAGGGGGCATGGCTACACCTTC; cdr3_aa: CASSLDRGHGYTF
v_call: TRBV25-1; clone_size: few; d_call: -; j_call: TRBJ2-1; cdr3_nt: TGTGCCAGCAGTGCGTTCGCCCCCAATGAGCAGTTCTTC; cdr3_aa: CASSAFAPNEQFF
v_call: TRBV12-3/TRBV12-4; clone_size: -; d_call: -; j_call: TRBJ2-1; cdr3_nt: TGTGCCAGCAGTCCCCCCCGGGCAGCGGGTAACAATGAGCAGTTCTTC; cdr3_aa: CASSPPRAAGNNEQFF
v_call: TRBV5-1; clone_size: -; d_call: TRBD1; j_call: TRBJ2-7; cdr3_nt: TGCGCCAGCAGCTTAAACCGGGACAGGGGGCCATACGAGCAGTACTTC; cdr3_aa: CASSLNRDRGPYEQYF
v_call: TRBV12-3/TRBV12-4; clone_size: few; d_call: -; j_call: TRBJ1-6; cdr3_nt: TGTGCCAGCAGTCCAGTGGGAAGTAATTCACCCCTCCACTTT; cdr3_aa: CASSPVGSNSPLHF
v_call: TRBV24-1; clone_size: -; d_call: TRBD1; j_call: TRBJ2-1; cdr3_nt: TGTGCCACCAGGCGACAGGGGACGAATGAGCAGTTCTTC; cdr3_aa: CATRRQGTNEQFF
v_call: TRBV12-3/TRBV12-4; clone_size: few; d_call: TRBD2; j_call: TRBJ2-3; cdr3_nt: TGTGCCAGCAGTCCCTCTTTACGGGAGGGGAGCACAGATACGCAGTATTTT; cdr3_aa: CASSPSLREGSTDTQYF
v_call: TRBV12-3/TRBV12-4; clone_size: -; d_call: -; j_call: TRBJ1-5; cdr3_nt: TGTGCCAGCAGTCCCCAGCCGGGACACTACAATCAGCCCCAGCATTTT; cdr3_aa: CASSPQPGHYNQPQHF
v_call: TRBV6-5; clone_size: few; d_call: -; j_call: TRBJ2-5; cdr3_nt: TGTGCCAGCAGTTACGACAATCGAGAGACCCAGTACTTC; cdr3_aa: CASSYDNRETQYF
v_call: TRBV5-1; clone_size: -; d_call: -; j_call: TRBJ2-5; cdr3_nt: TGCGCCAGCAGCTTGGCGGCGGGAGAGACCCAGTACTTC; cdr3_aa: CASSLAAGETQYF
v_call: TRBV18; clone_size: -; d_call: -; j_call: TRBJ2-7; cdr3_nt: TGTGCCAGCTCACCATGGACGGGAGCCTCTGGCTACGAGCAGTACTTC; cdr3_aa: CASSPWTGASGYEQYF
v_call: TRBV6-5; clone_size: few; d_call: TRBD1; j_call: TRBJ1-1; cdr3_nt: TGTGCCAGCAGTTATATCGGACAGGGGGTACGGAACACTGAAGCTTTCTTT; cdr3_aa: CASSYIGQGVRNTEAFF
v_call: TRBV5-6; clone_size: -; d_call: TRBD1; j_call: TRBJ2-5; cdr3_nt: TGTGCCAGCAGCCTAAGGGACAGCCGAGGGGAGACCCAGTACTTC; cdr3_aa: CASSLRDSRGETQYF
v_call: TRBV6-1; clone_size: few; d_call: -; j_call: TRBJ2-6; cdr3_nt: TGTGCCAGCAGTCCACAGATCTCTGGGGCCAACGTCCTGACTTTC; cdr3_aa: CASSPQISGANVLTF
v_call: TRBV6-1; clone_size: many; d_call: -; j_call: TRBJ2-7; cdr3_nt: TGTGCCAGCACCGTAGCGGAGCACTCCTACGAGCAGTACTTC; cdr3_aa: CASTVAEHSYEQYF
v_call: TRBV18; clone_size: few; d_call: TRBD1; j_call: TRBJ2-7; cdr3_nt: TGTGCCAGCTCCGACAGACAGGGGGCTAGGGGTTACGAGCAGTACTTC; cdr3_aa: CASSDRQGARGYEQYF
v_call: TRBV29-1; clone_size: many; d_call: TRBD1; j_call: TRBJ2-7; cdr3_nt: TGCAGCGCCCTGGGGGGACAGGGCTGGGCCGAGCAGTACTTC; cdr3_aa: CSALGGQGWAEQYF
v_call: TRBV29-1; clone_size: many; d_call: -; j_call: TRBJ2-1; cdr3_nt: TGCAGCGTTGAAGAGGGGGCCGGTGAGCAGTTCTTC; cdr3_aa: CSVEEGAGEQFF
v_call: TRBV20-1; clone_size: -; d_call: TRBD2; j_call: TRBJ2-1; cdr3_nt: TGCAGTGCTAGAGCCTGGGGGGGTGGCAATGAGCAGTTCTTC; cdr3_aa: CSARAWGGGNEQFF
v_call: TRBV20-1; clone_size: once; d_call: TRBD1; j_call: TRBJ2-7; cdr3_nt: TGCAGTGCCAGGACGGGACAGTCGATCTCCTACGAGCAGTACTTC; cdr3_aa: CSARTGQSISYEQYF
v_call: TRBV6-2/TRBV6-3; clone_size: few; d_call: -; j_call: TRBJ1-5; cdr3_nt: TGTGCCAGCAGTCTACTCGCGGATCAGCCCCAGCATTTT; cdr3_aa: CASSLLADQPQHF
v_call: TRBV12-3/TRBV12-4; clone_size: many; d_call: TRBD2; j_call: TRBJ2-3; cdr3_nt: TGTGCCAGCAGATCCCTACTAGCGACCCCACGGGATACGCAGTATTTT; cdr3_aa: CASRSLLATPRDTQYF
v_call: TRBV12-3/TRBV12-4; clone_size: -; d_call: -; j_call: TRBJ1-1; cdr3_nt: TGTGCCAGCAAGGGGGGGGGAGTCGGAAACACTGAAGCTTTCTTT; cdr3_aa: CASKGGGVGNTEAFF
v_call: TRBV28; clone_size: many; d_call: -; j_call: TRBJ1-4; cdr3_nt: TGTGCCAGCAGTTTTCGATTCAATAGTGCCCTTAATGAAAAACTGTTTTTT; cdr3_aa: CASSFRFNSALNEKLFF
v_call: TRBV5-1; clone_size: -; d_call: TRBD2; j_call: TRBJ2-2; cdr3_nt: TGCGCCAGCAGCAAGCGGGAGATGAGCACCGGGGAGCTGTTTTTT; cdr3_aa: CASSKREMSTGELFF
v_call: TRBV7-9; clone_size: many; d_call: TRBD1; j_call: TRBJ1-1; cdr3_nt: TGTGCCAGCAGCGATCAGTACTCCGGGACAGAGAACACTGAAGCTTTCTTT; cdr3_aa: CASSDQYSGTENTEAFF
v_call: TRBV19; clone_size: few; d_call: -; j_call: TRBJ2-2; cdr3_nt: TGTGCCAGTAGTGTGCTGACGGTTAGGACCGGGGAGCTGTTTTTT; cdr3_aa: CASSVLTVRTGELFF
v_call: TRBV15; clone_size: -; d_call: TRBD1; j_call: TRBJ2-5; cdr3_nt: TGTGCCACCAGCAGCTGGGACAGGTCGGAAGAGACCCAGTACTTC; cdr3_aa: CATSSWDRSEETQYF
v_call: TRBV15; clone_size: few; d_call: TRBD1; j_call: TRBJ2-7; cdr3_nt: TGTGCCACACGACAGGGGCACTCCTACGAGCAGTACTTC; cdr3_aa: CATRQGHSYEQYF
v_call: TRBV7-3; clone_size: few; d_call: -; j_call: TRBJ1-2; cdr3_nt: TGTGCCAGCAGCTTAGGAGGCAGCGGTGGCTACACCTTC; cdr3_aa: CASSLGGSGGYTF
v_call: TRBV28; clone_size: -; d_call: -; j_call: TRBJ2-5; cdr3_nt: TGTGCCAGCAGTTTCGATCGGGGGCGGGGGGAGACCCAGTACTTC; cdr3_aa: CASSFDRGRGETQYF
v_call: TRBV7-8; clone_size: -; d_call: -; j_call: TRBJ2-1; cdr3_nt: TGTGCCACCACGGAAGGGAGTATCTACAATGAGCAGTTCTTC; cdr3_aa: CATTEGSIYNEQFF
v_call: TRBV25-1; clone_size: -; d_call: -; j_call: TRBJ1-6; cdr3_nt: TGTGCCAGCAGTGAATATTTTGGAAGGGACGGCTATAATTCACCCCTCCACTTT; cdr3_aa: CASSEYFGRDGYNSPLHF
v_call: TRBV10-3; clone_size: once; d_call: -; j_call: TRBJ1-1; cdr3_nt: TGTGCCATCAGTGAGGGGGGGCCTGAAGCTTTCTTT; cdr3_aa: CAISEGGPEAFF
v_call: TRBV20-1; clone_size: many; d_call: -; j_call: TRBJ2-1; cdr3_nt: TGCAGTGCTGAAACCGGGACGGTCTCGGGTGAGCAGTTCTTC; cdr3_aa: CSAETGTVSGEQFF
v_call: TRBV20-1; clone_size: -; d_call: TRBD2; j_call: TRBJ2-2; cdr3_nt: TGCAGTGCCAAGAGGGGACTAGCGGGAGGGCCTGGCGGGGAGCTGTTTTTT; cdr3_aa: CSAKRGLAGGPGGELFF
v_call: TRBV11-1; clone_size: -; d_call: TRBD2; j_call: TRBJ2-1; cdr3_nt: TGTGCCAGCAGCTTTCTCGAGGTCCCCGGGGGGTACAATGAGCAGTTCTTC; cdr3_aa: CASSFLEVPGGYNEQFF
v_call: TRBV4-3; clone_size: -; d_call: -; j_call: TRBJ2-1; cdr3_nt: TGCGCCAGCAGCCAAGATCGATGGGGCCCCCAGGAGCAGTTCTTC; cdr3_aa: CASSQDRWGPQEQFF
v_call: TRBV6-4; clone_size: -; d_call: TRBD1; j_call: TRBJ2-1; cdr3_nt: TGTGCCAGCAGGCGTGGGATAGGGGGCGTCGACAATGAGCAGTTCTTC; cdr3_aa: CASRRGIGGVDNEQFF
v_call: TRBV29-1; clone_size: -; d_call: TRBD2; j_call: TRBJ2-7; cdr3_nt: TGCAGCGTTGTCGGGAGGGCGGGCCACGAGCAGTACTTC; cdr3_aa: CSVVGRAGHEQYF
v_call: TRBV25-1; clone_size: -; d_call: TRBD1; j_call: TRBJ2-7; cdr3_nt: TGTGCCAGCAGTTTGGACAGGGGGGTTCCCCACGAGCAGTACTTC; cdr3_aa: CASSLDRGVPHEQYF
v_call: TRBV29-1; clone_size: many; d_call: -; j_call: TRBJ2-3; cdr3_nt: TGCAGCGTTGAAACTTGGGCGGGAGATACGCAGTATTTT; cdr3_aa: CSVETWAGDTQYF
v_call: TRBV9; clone_size: -; d_call: TRBD2; j_call: TRBJ2-1; cdr3_nt: TGTGCCAGCAGCCCAAGCAGACTAGCGGGGTACAATGAGCAGTTCTTC; cdr3_aa: CASSPSRLAGYNEQFF
v_call: TRBV20-1; clone_size: -; d_call: -; j_call: TRBJ1-1; cdr3_nt: TGCAGGGGGGGTCGGGGGAACACTGAAGCTTTCTTT; cdr3_aa: CRGGRGNTEAFF
v_call: TRBV7-9; clone_size: few; d_call: TRBD1; j_call: TRBJ1-2; cdr3_nt: TGTGCCAGCAGCTTGGGACAGGGGGGCCACTATGGCTACACCTTC; cdr3_aa: CASSLGQGGHYGYTF
v_call: TRBV5-6; clone_size: -; d_call: TRBD1; j_call: TRBJ2-5; cdr3_nt: TGTGCCAGCGGACAGGGGTTCCAAGAGACCCAGTACTTC; cdr3_aa: CASGQGFQETQYF
v_call: TRBV5-4; clone_size: many; d_call: TRBD2; j_call: TRBJ2-7; cdr3_nt: TGTGCCAGCAGCGGTGGGACTAGCGGGGCCTACGAGCAGTACTTC; cdr3_aa: CASSGGTSGAYEQYF
v_call: TRBV20-1; clone_size: -; d_call: -; j_call: TRBJ2-7; cdr3_nt: TGCAGTGCTGGGACAGCTAGCGGCTCCTACGAGCAGTACTTC; cdr3_aa: CSAGTASGSYEQYF
v_call: TRBV12-3/TRBV12-4; clone_size: few; d_call: -; j_call: TRBJ2-5; cdr3_nt: TGTGCCAGCAGTGCGCCCACGGGACTCGACCAAGAGACCCAGTACTTC; cdr3_aa: CASSAPTGLDQETQYF
v_call: TRBV6-1; clone_size: many; d_call: TRBD1; j_call: TRBJ2-5; cdr3_nt: TGTGCCAGCTTTCGCTCACGGGACAGGGGGCCCCAAGAGACCCAGTACTTC; cdr3_aa: CASFRSRDRGPQETQYF
v_call: TRBV7-9; clone_size: -; d_call: -; j_call: TRBJ1-1; cdr3_nt: TGTGCCAGCAGCTTTTCCAGAGACACTGAAGCTTTCTTT; cdr3_aa: CASSFSRDTEAFF